The text below deals with one T cell receptor (beta chain). Antigen unknown. The data stem from a study of cytomegalovirus exposure and HLA in healthy donors. Across the study: The study's early data release held roughly 90 million unique TCRs from HLA-typed donors.

Study-wide findings and caveats: Solely CMV serostatus was available to characterize immune exposure. Certain indistinguishable V segments, among them TRBV6-2 and TRBV6-3, were excluded. TCR beta chains numbering some 160 were designated cytomegalovirus-associated.

The PCR made use of 60 Vbeta and 13 Jbeta primers. Measured with immunoSEQ multiplex PCR; TCRdb has only the in-frame clones, and not every one. The sample yields 100,000 to 150,000 clones, roughly four fifths seen once. The CDR3 sequence is 12 residues long. Germline CDR1 and CDR2: MNHEY and SMNVEV (reference sequence). The TCR comes from a woman between 45 and 60 years old in good health and CMV-seronegative. The chain couples TRBV27 to TRBJ2-5; D is unresolved. The J call may be faulty, since TRBJ2-7 better matches the DNA end. Sequencing used PBMCs. In DNA, the CDR3 is TGTGCCAGCAGTTTAAACGGGTACGAGCAGTACTTC. It codes for CASSLNGYEQYF.